These T cell receptor beta chains were read from a single sample in a study of blood T cells in healthy people across ages. One entry per CDR3 protein, called by TCRdb with MiXCR from the 5' RACE reads. The profile covers hundreds of thousands of distinct CDR3 sequences, with around 45% appearing a single time and 30% to 35% taken by the ten largest. Sequencing used blood. Receptor source: a woman aged 55 to 70 in good health. Each CDR3 is given with its conserved first and last residue. The order of the fields is CDR3 protein, CDR3 DNA, D gene, J gene, V gene, clone size. D genes are given only for firm matches. Part of the rows lack a size; the others show once, few, many or a class for expanded clones.

cdr3_aa: CASSYRRKSSYNEQFF; cdr3_nt: TGTGCCAGCAGTTACAGGAGGAAAAGCTCCTACAATGAGCAGTTCTTC; d_call: .; j_call: TRBJ2-1; v_call: TRBV27; clone_size: .
cdr3_aa: CASSYSRQGNTEAFF; cdr3_nt: TGTGCCAGCAGTTACAGTCGACAGGGGAACACTGAAGCTTTCTTT; d_call: TRBD1; j_call: TRBJ1-1; v_call: TRBV6-5; clone_size: .
cdr3_aa: CSAPKSPGNTDTQYF; cdr3_nt: TGCAGTGCTCCCAAAAGTCCGGGCAACACAGATACGCAGTATTTT; d_call: .; j_call: TRBJ2-3; v_call: TRBV20-1; clone_size: few
cdr3_aa: CATSRDRDRSSYEQYF; cdr3_nt: TGCGCCACCAGCAGAGATAGGGACAGGTCCTCCTACGAGCAGTACTTC; d_call: TRBD1; j_call: TRBJ2-7; v_call: TRBV15; clone_size: .
cdr3_aa: CASSRRGLAGETQYF; cdr3_nt: TGTGCCAGCAGCCGCCGGGGACTAGCCGGAGAGACCCAGTACTTC; d_call: TRBD2; j_call: TRBJ2-5; v_call: TRBV27; clone_size: .
cdr3_aa: CASSPGQGTLGGQFF; cdr3_nt: TGTGCCAGCAGCCCAGGACAGGGGACCCTTGGTGGGCAGTTCTTC; d_call: TRBD1; j_call: TRBJ2-1; v_call: TRBV7-2; clone_size: few
cdr3_aa: CASSLGYIGRGNQPQHF; cdr3_nt: TGTGCCAGCAGTTTAGGGTACATCGGCAGGGGCAATCAGCCCCAGCATTTT; d_call: .; j_call: TRBJ1-5; v_call: TRBV12-3/TRBV12-4; clone_size: .
cdr3_aa: CASSHHRLAGDRYEQYF; cdr3_nt: TGTGCCAGCAGCCACCACCGACTAGCGGGAGATCGCTACGAGCAGTACTTC; d_call: TRBD2; j_call: TRBJ2-7; v_call: TRBV27; clone_size: once
cdr3_aa: CASRQRSGGPYNEQFF; cdr3_nt: TGTGCCAGCAGACAAAGGTCGGGAGGTCCCTACAATGAGCAGTTCTTC; d_call: TRBD2; j_call: TRBJ2-1; v_call: TRBV2; clone_size: .
cdr3_aa: CATSRGTNSNQPQHF; cdr3_nt: TGTGCCACCAGCAGAGGAACCAATAGCAATCAGCCCCAGCATTTT; d_call: .; j_call: TRBJ1-5; v_call: TRBV15; clone_size: few
cdr3_aa: CASSQGLRLHNSPLHF; cdr3_nt: TGCGCCAGCAGCCAAGGACTCCGGCTCCATAATTCACCCCTCCACTTT; d_call: .; j_call: TRBJ1-6; v_call: TRBV4-3; clone_size: few
cdr3_aa: CASRKSGQPYGYTF; cdr3_nt: TGTGCCAGCAGAAAATCGGGACAGCCCTATGGCTACACCTTC; d_call: TRBD1; j_call: TRBJ1-2; v_call: TRBV6-2/TRBV6-3; clone_size: .
cdr3_aa: CASSQADRDREKLFF; cdr3_nt: TGCGCCAGCAGCCAGGCCGACCGGGACAGAGAAAAACTGTTTTTT; d_call: TRBD1; j_call: TRBJ1-4; v_call: TRBV4-3; clone_size: .
cdr3_aa: CASSHGTVSGNTIYF; cdr3_nt: TGTGCCAGCAGCCACGGGACAGTCTCTGGAAACACCATATATTTT; d_call: TRBD1; j_call: TRBJ1-3; v_call: TRBV3-1; clone_size: .
cdr3_aa: CASSLGSGTRMDEQFF; cdr3_nt: TGTGCCAGCAGTTTGGGTAGCGGAACGAGGATGGATGAGCAGTTCTTC; d_call: .; j_call: TRBJ2-1; v_call: TRBV6-2/TRBV6-3; clone_size: .
cdr3_aa: CSARNAGTNEKLFF; cdr3_nt: TGCAGTGCTAGAAACGCTGGAACTAATGAAAAACTGTTTTTT; d_call: .; j_call: TRBJ1-4; v_call: TRBV20-1; clone_size: once
cdr3_aa: CASSESGTYEQYF; cdr3_nt: TGCGCCAGCAGCGAGAGCGGTACCTACGAGCAGTACTTC; d_call: .; j_call: TRBJ2-7; v_call: TRBV5-1; clone_size: few
cdr3_aa: CASSQAFSGIGLETQYF; cdr3_nt: TGCGCCAGCAGCCAAGCCTTTAGCGGGATTGGGTTAGAGACCCAGTACTTC; d_call: TRBD2; j_call: TRBJ2-5; v_call: TRBV4-3; clone_size: few
cdr3_aa: CASSQSPSEETQYF; cdr3_nt: TGCGCCAGCAGCCAAAGTCCCAGTGAAGAGACCCAGTACTTC; d_call: .; j_call: TRBJ2-5; v_call: TRBV4-3; clone_size: .
cdr3_aa: CASRAGTVTADTQYF; cdr3_nt: TGTGCCAGCAGGGCTGGGACAGTAACTGCAGATACGCAGTATTTT; d_call: TRBD1; j_call: TRBJ2-3; v_call: TRBV2; clone_size: .
cdr3_aa: CSARDVATTQYF; cdr3_nt: TGCAGTGCTAGAGATGTGGCAACCACGCAGTATTTT; d_call: .; j_call: TRBJ2-3; v_call: TRBV20-1; clone_size: .
cdr3_aa: CASSPGEGNYGYTF; cdr3_nt: TGTGCCAGCAGCCCAGGAGAGGGTAACTATGGCTACACCTTC; d_call: .; j_call: TRBJ1-2; v_call: TRBV11-1; clone_size: .
cdr3_aa: CASSPGPIANYGYTF; cdr3_nt: TGTGCCAGCAGCCCAGGGCCAATTGCTAACTATGGCTACACCTTC; d_call: .; j_call: TRBJ1-2; v_call: TRBV7-6; clone_size: .
cdr3_aa: CASSEKSQGREQYF; cdr3_nt: TGTGCCAGCAGCGAAAAATCCCAGGGGAGGGAGCAGTACTTC; d_call: .; j_call: TRBJ2-7; v_call: TRBV11-2; clone_size: few
cdr3_aa: CASSLGVRNTEAFF; cdr3_nt: TGTGCCAGCAGCCTAGGGGTGAGGAACACTGAAGCTTTCTTT; d_call: .; j_call: TRBJ1-1; v_call: TRBV5-5; clone_size: few